Described below is a single TCR beta chain sequence and its context. The study sampled nominally healthy donors, though unrecorded immune exposures were likely. This entry belongs to a study of cytomegalovirus exposure and HLA in healthy donors. The CDR3 has 17 residues. Researchers ran the PCR with 60 Vbeta and 13 Jbeta primers. Some clones are missing from TCRdb's copy, which holds only in-frame ones; the method was immunoSEQ multiplex PCR. The data show tens of thousands of clones, 82% seen once. The chain has TRBV1 and TRBJ2-7; the table's D gene call, TRBD2, was not cross checked with the DNA. TRBV1 is flagged as a pseudogene. Sequencing used PBMCs. This clonotype was sampled from a man aged 50 to 60 in good health and CMV-seronegative. The DNA of the CDR3 is TGCACCAGCAGCCCCCCCCCTCTAGCGGGAGGGCCCTACGAGCAGTACTTC. Protein sequence: CTSSPPPLAGGPYEQYF.